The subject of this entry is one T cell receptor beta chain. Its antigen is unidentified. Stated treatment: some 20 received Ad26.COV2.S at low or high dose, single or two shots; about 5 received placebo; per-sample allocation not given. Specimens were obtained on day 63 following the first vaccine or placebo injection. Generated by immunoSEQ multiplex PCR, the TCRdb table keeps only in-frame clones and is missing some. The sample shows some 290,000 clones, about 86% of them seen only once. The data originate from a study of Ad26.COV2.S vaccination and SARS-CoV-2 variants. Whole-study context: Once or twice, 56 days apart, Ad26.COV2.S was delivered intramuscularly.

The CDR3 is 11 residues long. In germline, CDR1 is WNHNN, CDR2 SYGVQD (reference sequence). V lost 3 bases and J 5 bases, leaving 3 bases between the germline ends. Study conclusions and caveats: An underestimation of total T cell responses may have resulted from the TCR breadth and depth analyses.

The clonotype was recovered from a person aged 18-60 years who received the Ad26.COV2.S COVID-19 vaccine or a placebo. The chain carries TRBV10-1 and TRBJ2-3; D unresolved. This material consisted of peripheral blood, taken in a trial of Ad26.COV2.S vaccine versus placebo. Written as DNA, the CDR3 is TGCGCCAGCAGTGAATTAGATACGCAGTATTTT. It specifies CASSELDTQYF.